The clone carrying this TCR beta chain came up once. The CDR3 contains 16 residues. Germline CDR1 reads LGHNA; CDR2 reads YNFKEQ. V dropped 0 bases and J dropped 0 bases, with 8 bases sitting between them. Sequenced by immunoSEQ multiplex PCR; TCRdb stores in-frame clones only, minus some. The data contain 65,000 to 70,000 clones, roughly four fifths of them singletons. Second-dose intervals near 4 or 12 weeks were combined. The entry originates in a study of T cell responses to AZD1222 COVID-19 vaccine. The sequences come from peripheral blood, collected 28 days after the second AZD1222 dose. This chain connects TRBV4-2 to TRBJ1-4; D unclear. The sequence was collected from an adult who received the AZD1222 COVID-19 vaccine. Written as DNA, the CDR3 is TGTGCCAGCAGCCAAGAGGCCGGAACAACTAATGAAAAACTGTTTTTT. This sequence encodes CASSQEAGTTNEKLFF.